Listed here are 25 T cell receptor beta chains from one sample, sequenced in a study of T cell changes during pregnancy in multiple sclerosis. Here immunoSEQ multiplex PCR was the method, and the copy in TCRdb shows in-frame clones only, minus some. Found here are under 130,000 clones, approximately 93% of them singletons; the top ten hold about 3.2%. The sequencing used peripheral blood, collected after pregnancy. The origin of the receptors is a female donor with multiple sclerosis, enrolled in a pregnancy study.

The rearrangement links TRBV30 to TRBJ2-4, with D unresolved. V dropped 3 bases and J dropped 8 bases, with 8 bases sitting between them. Looked up from germline, CDR1 is GTSNPN and CDR2 is SVGIG (reference sequence). The CDR3 contains 11 residues. The CDR3 bases are TGTGCCTGGAGCCCCTCGGACATTCAGTACTTC. This translates into CAWSPSDIQYF. The complete variable domain, with remaining parts taken from reference TRBV30 and TRBJ2-4, reads SQTIHQWPATLVQPVGSPLSLECTVEGTSNPNLYWYRQAAGRGLQLLFYSVGIGQISSEVPQNLSASRPQDRQFILSSKKLLLSDSGFYLCAWSPSDIQYFGAGTRLSVL.

The chain couples TRBV2 to TRBJ2-5, with TRBD2 identical over 8 bases. V trimming: 2 bases; J trimming: 1 base; junction bases outside the gene matches: 6. CDR3 length: 16 residues. Per germline, CDR1 SNHLY and CDR2 FYNNEI. This CDR3 is CASSELAGGLQETQYF. Written as DNA, the CDR3 is TGTGCCAGCAGTGAATTGGCGGGGGGCCTCCAAGAGACCCAGTACTTC.

This clone was detected only once. The chain uses TRBV4-1 and TRBJ2-5; D is perhaps TRBD2 (6 bases). The germline gives CDR1 MGHRA, CDR2 YSYEKL. The V and J ends lost 3 bases and 4 bases respectively, with 15 bases between them. The length of the CDR3 is 15 residues. CDR3 bases: TGCGCCAGCAGCCACAGGACTACCCCTCTAGAGACCCAGTACTTC. Its protein is CASSHRTTPLETQYF.

This chain links TRBV5-6 with TRBJ1-3; no clear D gene. Trimming removed 5 bases from V and 3 bases from J, with 9 bases in between. CDR3 size: 13 residues. Germline V gives CDR1 SGHDT, CDR2 YYEEEE. CDR3 nucleotide sequence: TGTGCCAGCAGGTCGGGGAATGGAAACACCATATATTTT. Amino acids: CASRSGNGNTIYF.

The chain carries TRBV5-4 and TRBJ2-3; maybe TRBD1 (6 bases). V lost 4 bases, J lost 6 bases, and 9 bases lay in between. In germline, CDR1 is SGHNT, CDR2 YYREEE (reference sequence). The CDR3 is made up of 12 amino acids. CDR3 bases: TGTGCCAGCAGCCCCCAGGGGGATACGCAGTATTTT. This translates into CASSPQGDTQYF.

This clone was detected only once. This rearrangement joins TRBV7-9 to TRBJ1-1; D might be TRBD1 (6 bases). This CDR3 is built from 15 residues. The V end was cut by 5 bases, the J end by 7 bases, with 20 bases between. Germline-derived CDR1 and CDR2 are SEHNR and FQNEAQ (reference sequence). CDR3 coding DNA: TGTGCCAGCAGCCCACCAGGGGATGAGGGTAATGAAGCTTTCTTT. Amino acid sequence: CASSPPGDEGNEAFF.

To note about this clone: Mismatch with germline at one junction end may stem from a read error. The genes are TRBV7-7 and TRBJ1-2; possibly TRBD1 for D (6 bases). The germline CDR1 and CDR2 sequences are SSHAT and FNYEAQ (reference sequence). The CDR3 sequence is 16 residues long. The CDR3 DNA follows: TGTGCTAGCAGTCCTATTACAGGGATTCCTTCCTATGGCTACACCTTC. Translated, it gives CASSPITGIPSYGYTF. The entire variable domain, with the rest obtained from reference TRBV7-7 and TRBJ1-2, is as follows: GAGVSQSPRYKVTKRGQDVTLRCDPISSHATLYWYQQALGQGPEFLTYFNYEAQPDKSGLPSDRFSAERPEGSISTLTIQRTEQRDSAMYRCASSPITGIPSYGYTFGSGTRLTVV.

V gene TRBV11-2 combines with J gene TRBJ2-5, with TRBD2 matching over 8 bases. Germline V gene data show CDR1 as SGHAT and CDR2 as FQNNGV. This CDR3 contains 14 residues. The junction had 4 bases not matched to a gene; V was cut back by 5 bases and J by 2 bases. The CDR3 loop reads CASSLIAGQETQYF. As DNA, the CDR3 is TGTGCCAGCAGCCTCATAGCGGGGCAAGAGACCCAGTACTTC.

The chain carries TRBV7-3 and TRBJ2-3; D might be TRBD2 (7 bases). The CDR3 covers 15 residues. The V gene's germline CDR1 is SGHTA and CDR2 FQGTGA. Deletions cut 1 base from V and 3 bases from J, with 11 bases between. CDR3 region: CASSLIGGGTDTQYF. The DNA for the CDR3 is TGTGCCAGCAGCTTAATAGGGGGAGGGACAGATACGCAGTATTTT.

The chain employs TRBV7-8 and TRBJ2-7, with 9 bases identical to TRBD1. The V and J ends lost 0 bases and 2 bases, in that order; junction bases with no gene match: 2. This CDR3 comprises 15 residues. Germline CDR1 SGHVS, CDR2 FQNEAQ. Here the CDR3 DNA reads TGTGCCAGCAGCTTAGCGGGGACAGGGCCCTACGAGCAGTACTTC. It specifies CASSLAGTGPYEQYF.

The chain combines TRBV27 with TRBJ1-2; a weak D match, TRBD1 (6 bases). The CDR3 spans 12 residues. The ends were cut back, 5 bases at V and 9 bases at J, with 13 bases in the middle. Germline assignment: CDR1 MNHEY and CDR2 SMNVEV (reference sequence). Here the CDR3 DNA reads TGTGCCAGCAGTGCCCACAGGGAGAGCTACACCTTC. Protein product: CASSAHRESYTF.

The chain employs TRBV5-6 and TRBJ1-4; 7 nucleotides match TRBD1. Per the germline V gene, CDR1 is SGHDT and CDR2 is YYEEEE. CDR3 length: 16 residues. V trimming: 4 bases; J trimming: 5 bases; junction bases outside the gene matches: 11. The CDR3 coding sequence is TGTGCCAGCAGCCTAATCGGGACAGTTCAAAATGAAAAACTGTTTTTT. It specifies CASSLIGTVQNEKLFF. The complete variable domain, with remaining parts taken from reference TRBV5-6 and TRBJ1-4, reads DAGVTQSPTHLIKTRGQQVTLRCSPKSGHDTVSWYQQALGQGPQFIFQYYEEEERQRGNFPDRFSGHQFPNYSSELNVNALLLGDSALYLCASSLIGTVQNEKLFFGSGTQLSVL.

Points on this clone: The same CDR3 also results from other DNA sequences found in this sample. V gene TRBV9 combines with J gene TRBJ2-1; 9 nucleotides agree with TRBD2. The germline CDR1 and CDR2 sequences are SGDLS and YYNGEE. V lost 0 bases to trimming and J lost 2 bases; unmatched junction nucleotides: 0. There are 15 residues in the CDR3. The CDR3 coding sequence is TGTGCCAGCAGCGTAGGCGGGGGGGCCTACAATGAGCAGTTCTTC. Amino acids: CASSVGGGAYNEQFF.

The V call is TRBV19, the J call TRBJ1-5; D call uncertain. Germline CDR1 LNHDA, CDR2 SQIVND (reference sequence). V was pared by 2 bases and J by 6 bases, with 5 bases between. This CDR3 contains 12 residues. For the CDR3, the DNA is TGTGCCAGTAGTATATCCATTCAGCCCCAGCATTTT. Its protein is CASSISIQPQHF.

This chain connects TRBV19 to TRBJ1-1; TRBD1 aligns across 8 bases. Looked up from germline, CDR1 is LNHDA and CDR2 is SQIVND (reference sequence). The CDR3 runs 17 residues. V shed 6 bases, J shed 5 bases, and the junction held 17 bases outside the gene matches. DNA for the CDR3: TGTGCCAGTAGAAAGACAGGGGATTTTCCAACGGAAACTGAAGCTTTCTTT. It is translated as CASRKTGDFPTETEAFF.

V gene TRBV6-1 combines with J gene TRBJ2-2; maybe TRBD1 (5 bases). V was pared by 6 bases and J by 7 bases, with 12 bases between. The CDR3 runs to 13 residues. Germline lookup yields CDR1 MNHNS and CDR2 SASEGT. CDR3 DNA sequence: TGTGCCAGCAGCTCCCAGGGTAGCGGGGAGCTGTTTTTT. Translation: CASSSQGSGELFF.

V usage is TRBV6-8 and J usage is TRBJ1-3; D uncertain. V was trimmed by 8 bases and J by 4 bases, leaving 21 bases between them. The CDR3 is 16 amino acids. The germline V gene encodes CDR1 MNHGY and CDR2 SAAAGT. The CDR3 sequence: CASAKEREVMGNTIYF. In DNA, the CDR3 is TGTGCCAGCGCAAAGGAAAGGGAGGTTATGGGAAACACCATATATTTT.

The chain has TRBV2 and TRBJ2-5, with D possibly TRBD2 on 6 matching bases. The CDR3 is made up of 15 amino acids. V was cut by 3 bases and J by 3 bases, with 14 bases left in between. In germline, CDR1 is SNHLY, CDR2 FYNNEI. The CDR3 DNA reads as TGTGCCAGCAGTGAGGGGGGTTTCGAGGAAGAGACCCAGTACTTC. Its translation is CASSEGGFEEETQYF. The full variable domain, rest sourced from reference TRBV2 and TRBJ2-5, is EPEVTQTPSHQVTQMGQEVILRCVPISNHLYFYWYRQILGQKVEFLVSFYNNEISEKSEIFDDQFSVERPDGSNFTLKIRSTKLEDSAMYFCASSEGGFEEETQYFGPGTRLLVL.

J is TRBJ2-3 and V is TRBV12-2; the D segment call TRBD2 is taken from the table without a DNA check. TRBV12-2 is assigned pseudogene status. The CDR3 loop spans 12 amino acids. CDR3 sequence reads: CASRLRPDTQYF. The CDR3 coding sequence is TGTGCAAGTCGACTCCGCCCAGATACGCAGTATTTT.

The rearrangement links TRBV18 to TRBJ2-4, with TRBD1 matching over 7 bases. V lost 4 bases and J lost 0; bases outside the gene matches: 3. This CDR3 has 15 amino acids. Germline CDR1 KGHSH, CDR2 LQKENI. In DNA form, the CDR3 reads TGTGCCAGCTCACAAGGGACAGTAGCCAAAAACATTCAGTACTTC. Encoded protein: CASSQGTVAKNIQYF.

The V gene is TRBV2, the J gene TRBJ1-4, with D uncertain. V lost 3 bases and J lost 7, with 15 bases in between. CDR3 length equals 15 residues. Per the germline V gene, CDR1 is SNHLY and CDR2 is FYNNEI. CDR3 bases: TGTGCCAGCAGTGACTCCATTCCCCGGGGTGAAAAACTGTTTTTT. It translates to CASSDSIPRGEKLFF.

Here the CDR3 reads CASSPGQANSPLHF. The CDR3 region has the DNA TGTGCCAGCAGCCCGGGACAGGCTAATTCACCCCTCCACTTT. The chain links TRBV7-9 to TRBJ1-6, with TRBD1 matching 8 bases. Germline lookup yields CDR1 SEHNR and CDR2 FQNEAQ (reference sequence). The CDR3 extends over 14 amino acids. With 5 bases clipped from V and 6 bases from J, the junction kept 3 bases outside the gene matches.

The gene calls are TRBV5-1 and TRBJ2-1; D ambiguous. Germline CDR1 and CDR2: SGHRS and YFSETQ. This CDR3 is built from 11 residues. V shed 2 bases and J shed 8 bases, with 5 bases lying between them. CDR3 nucleotide sequence: TGCGCCAGCAGCTTTGCGCATGAGCAGTTCTTC. This gives the protein CASSFAHEQFF. Together with reference TRBV5-1 and TRBJ2-1, the CDR3 gives the full variable domain: KAGVTQTPRYLIKTRGQQVTLSCSPISGHRSVSWYQQTPGQGLQFLFEYFSETQRNKGNFPGRFSGRQFSNSRSEMNVSTLELGDSALYLCASSFAHEQFFGPGTRLTVL.

This clone was seen only a few times. V is TRBV14 and J is TRBJ2-7, with D possibly matching TRBD2 (5 bases). The germline V gene encodes CDR1 SGHDN and CDR2 FVKESK. The CDR3 has 12 amino acids. The V end was cut by 3 bases, the J end by 3 bases, with 6 bases between. The CDR3 here is CASSHGLYEQYF. The CDR3 coding sequence is TGTGCCAGCAGCCACGGACTCTACGAGCAGTACTTC.

The chain has TRBV29-1 and TRBJ2-2, with 14 bases fitting TRBD2. The CDR3 extends over 16 amino acids. V was pared by 6 bases and J by 0 bases, with 3 bases of the junction left unmatched. Germline V gives CDR1 SQVTM, CDR2 ANQGSEA. The CDR3 nucleotides are TGCAGCGTAGAGACTAGCGGGGGGGCGAACACCGGGGAGCTGTTTTTT. This translates into CSVETSGGANTGELFF.